A single sample gave rise to the 28 T cell receptor beta chains below, sequenced in a study of blood T cell repertoires in COVID-19 (dated by TCRdb to the early 2020s). Libraries were constructed by the immunoSEQ multiplex PCR assay. The source is immuneACCESS, and TCRdb retained only in-frame sequences with V and J called. Part of the clones is not carried over; for the studies checked, unresolved V genes explain less than half of this, and the remainder is unexplained. Present in this sample are roughly 140,000 clones, about four fifths of which were seen just once. In total, the top ten clones hold 3.5% to 4.5% of the sample. Sequenced sample: peripheral blood. These receptors all stem from a woman older than 75 with acute or convalescent COVID-19.

V usage is TRBV20-1 and J usage is TRBJ2-7, with 7 nucleotides matching TRBD1. Per germline, CDR1 DFQATT and CDR2 SNEGSKA (reference sequence). V lost 3 bases, J lost 3 bases, and 8 bases stayed unmatched. This CDR3 comprises 14 residues. CDR3 DNA: TGCAGTGCTAGTTCCTACAGGGGTAACTACGAGCAGTACTTC. It yields the protein CSASSYRGNYEQYF.

The chain employs TRBV6-5 and TRBJ2-5; D might be TRBD2 (6 bases). The V gene's germline CDR1 is MNHEY and CDR2 SVGAGI. The CDR3 spans 14 residues. V was trimmed by 5 bases and J by 7 bases, leaving 17 bases between them. The chain's CDR3 is CASSKPGPGGTQYF. The CDR3 DNA is TGTGCCAGCAGTAAACCGGGCCCCGGGGGGACCCAGTACTTC.

The gene calls are TRBV12-5 and TRBJ1-1; a weak D match, TRBD1 (5 bases). Germline V lookup: CDR1 LGHNT, CDR2 FRNRAP. CDR3 length equals 15 residues. V was clipped by 5 bases and J by 7 bases, with 20 bases between them. The CDR3 DNA reads TGTGCTAGTGGTCCCCCTAGGGGCAGAGATATTGAAGCTTTCTTT. This sequence encodes CASGPPRGRDIEAFF.

This chain links TRBV6-1 with TRBJ1-1; TRBD1 might be the D (5 bases). Deletions cut 3 bases from V and 0 bases from J, with 14 bases between. Germline values: CDR1 MNHNS, CDR2 SASEGT. This CDR3 has 16 residues. The CDR3: CASSDHATVMNTEAFF. DNA for the CDR3: TGTGCCAGCAGTGATCACGCGACAGTCATGAACACTGAAGCTTTCTTT.

The V and J genes are TRBV27 and TRBJ2-1; 13 bases map to TRBD2. Germline values: CDR1 MNHEY, CDR2 SMNVEV (reference sequence). Germline trimming cut 6 bases from V and 12 bases from J; bases unmatched to any gene: 8. This CDR3 is built from 14 residues. The CDR3 DNA is TGTGCCAGCAGGGGACTAGCGGGATCAGGTGTGCAGTTCTTC. Its translation: CASRGLAGSGVQFF.

The V and J genes are TRBV9 and TRBJ2-5; TRBD2 is a possible D gene (5 bases). Germline V gene data show CDR1 as SGDLS and CDR2 as YYNGEE. There are 16 residues in the CDR3. V was cut by 0 bases and J by 3 bases, with 15 bases left in between. CDR3 region: CASSVERSGGKETQYF. CDR3 nucleotides: TGTGCCAGCAGCGTAGAACGAAGCGGAGGTAAAGAGACCCAGTACTTC.

V usage is TRBV5-1 and J usage is TRBJ1-2, with unresolved D. This CDR3 is built from 13 residues. Between the trimmed V and J ends, which lost 1 base and 7 bases, there was a span of 11 bases. Germline V CDR1 and CDR2: SGHRS, YFSETQ. CDR3: CASSLSGLSGYTF. The CDR3 DNA is TGCGCCAGCAGCTTGTCCGGGTTAAGTGGCTACACCTTC.

V usage is TRBV2 and J usage is TRBJ2-1; 13 nucleotides line up with TRBD2. The CDR3 covers 17 residues. Germline lookup yields CDR1 SNHLY and CDR2 FYNNEI. Trimming removed 7 bases from V and 5 bases from J; junction bases left unmatched: 11. CDR3 residues: CASKGLAGVMPDNEQFF. For the CDR3, the DNA is TGTGCCAGCAAAGGACTAGCGGGAGTAATGCCTGACAATGAGCAGTTCTTC.

V gene TRBV29-1 combines with J gene TRBJ2-7; 8 bases map to TRBD1. CDR3 length: 14 residues. V lost 6 bases to trimming and J lost 3 bases; unmatched junction nucleotides: 10. From germline, CDR1 is SQVTM and CDR2 ANQGSEA. CDR3 amino acids: CSVAKQGGFYEQYF. The CDR3 DNA follows: TGCAGCGTGGCAAAACAGGGGGGCTTCTACGAGCAGTACTTC.

The V gene is TRBV19, the J gene TRBJ2-6, with 7 positions matching TRBD1. The CDR3 runs 15 residues. The junction had 2 bases not matched to a gene; V was cut back by 6 bases and J by 0 bases. CDR1 is LNHDA, CDR2 SQIVND, per germline (reference sequence). The CDR3 reads CASRTGTSGANVLTF. The CDR3 region has the DNA TGTGCCAGTAGGACAGGGACCTCTGGGGCCAACGTCCTGACTTTC.

V gene TRBV13 combines with J gene TRBJ1-2; D gene ambiguous. The CDR3 is 15 residues long. CDR1 PRHDT and CDR2 FYEKMQ come from the germline V gene (reference sequence). V lost 2 bases and J lost 0, with 10 bases in between. The CDR3 is CASSLWSGTNYGYTF. CDR3 DNA: TGTGCCAGCAGCTTATGGTCGGGGACTAACTATGGCTACACCTTC.

This chain joins TRBV20-1 and TRBJ1-5; D not resolved. Germline loops: CDR1 DFQATT, CDR2 SNEGSKA (reference sequence). The CDR3 length is 13 residues. With 3 bases removed from V and 3 bases from J, the gap between germline ends came to 9 bases. In DNA form, the CDR3 reads TGCAGTGCTAGTGGCGGCCACAATCAGCCCCAGCATTTT. Its translation: CSASGGHNQPQHF.

The CDR3 region has the DNA TGTGCCAGCAGTTACTCGCGGCAGGGATTTTACAATGAGCAGTTCTTC. Protein product: CASSYSRQGFYNEQFF. The chain recombines TRBV6-2 or TRBV6-3 with TRBJ2-1; possibly TRBD1 for D (5 bases). Looked up from germline, CDR1 is MNHEY and CDR2 is SVGEGT. Trimming took off 0 bases at V and 4 bases at J, with 13 bases between the two ends. This CDR3 has 16 amino acids.

This clone has more than one count but fewer than ten. The V and J genes are TRBV6-6 and TRBJ1-5; D may be TRBD1 (6 bases). Trimming removed 5 bases at V and 0 bases at J, with 14 bases between. Germline V gives CDR1 MNHNY, CDR2 SVGAGI (reference sequence). The length of the CDR3 is 16 residues. Here the CDR3 reads CASSNNRVDSNQPQHF. CDR3 nucleotides: TGTGCCAGCAGTAACAACAGGGTAGATAGCAATCAGCCCCAGCATTTT.

This CDR3 is CASSLLGGNGETQYF. The CDR3 nucleotides read TGTGCCAGCAGCTTATTGGGCGGGAACGGAGAGACCCAGTACTTC. This chain uses TRBV7-9 with TRBJ2-5; TRBD2 is a possible D gene (6 bases). V lost 2 bases and J lost 4, with 14 bases in between. Germline CDR1 is SEHNR and CDR2 is FQNEAQ (reference sequence). The CDR3 runs 15 residues.

V usage is TRBV12-3 or TRBV12-4 and J usage is TRBJ2-5, with TRBD1 matching 9 bases. Germline trimming cut 6 bases from V and 3 bases from J; bases unmatched to any gene: 2. The CDR3 contains 13 residues. CDR3 nucleotide sequence: TGTGCCAGCAGCCGGGACAGGGAAGAGACCCAGTACTTC. Translated, it gives CASSRDREETQYF.

This chain joins TRBV2 and TRBJ2-7; 9 nucleotides align to TRBD1. The germline V gene encodes CDR1 SNHLY and CDR2 FYNNEI. V gave up 6 bases and J gave up 6 bases; unmatched junction bases: 15. The CDR3 loop spans 16 amino acids. In nucleotides, the CDR3 is TGTGCCAGCAGCCCCCGGGGCGGGACAGGGACCAGCGAGCAGTACTTC. Residues: CASSPRGGTGTSEQYF.

This chain links TRBV18 with TRBJ2-7; 8 nucleotides align to TRBD1. CDR1 and CDR2 from the germline V gene are KGHSH and LQKENI. V trimming: 4 bases; J trimming: 2 bases; junction bases outside the gene matches: 7. The CDR3 totals 15 residues. This chain's CDR3 is CASSRNRGATYEQYF. Written as DNA, the CDR3 is TGTGCCAGCTCACGGAACAGGGGGGCTACCTACGAGCAGTACTTC. Looking up the rest from reference TRBV18 and TRBJ2-7 gives the full variable domain: NAGVMQNPRHLVRRRGQEARLRCSPMKGHSHVYWYRQLPEEGLKFMVYLQKENIIDESGMPKERFSAEFPKEGPSILRIQQVVRGDSAAYFCASSRNRGATYEQYFGPGTRLTVT.

This clone was observed a handful of times. The J gene is TRBJ2-3, the V gene TRBV7-7; 11 bases are shared with TRBD2. V trimming: 5 bases; J trimming: 0 bases; junction bases outside the gene matches: 4. CDR1 and CDR2 from the germline V gene are SSHAT and FNYEAQ (reference sequence). CDR3 length: 16 residues. The CDR3, as DNA: TGTGCCAGCAGCCAAGGACTAGCGGGCAGCACAGATACGCAGTATTTT. The encoded protein is CASSQGLAGSTDTQYF.

The sample holds a few counts of this clone. The CDR3 loop is CASMFSRQGRTEAFF. The DNA for the CDR3 is TGTGCCAGCATGTTTTCCCGACAGGGACGGACTGAAGCTTTCTTT. The gene calls are TRBV7-2 and TRBJ1-1; 7 bases agree with TRBD1. The CDR3 totals 15 residues. Germline V CDR1 and CDR2: SGHTA, FQGNSA. Losses at the gene ends were 7 bases for V and 5 bases for J; bases not matched to a gene: 13.

This chain joins TRBV9 and TRBJ1-5; no clear D gene. This CDR3 region has 13 residues. The V end was cut by 4 bases, the J end by 4 bases, with 9 bases between. Germline-derived CDR1 and CDR2 are SGDLS and YYNGEE. CDR3 amino acids: CASSPTGNQPQHF. For the CDR3, the DNA is TGTGCCAGCAGCCCGACGGGGAATCAGCCCCAGCATTTT.

This chain links TRBV28 with TRBJ1-2, with a possible D match to TRBD1 (6 bases). The CDR3 runs 13 residues. The V end lost 4 bases, the J end lost 3 bases, and 9 bases lay between the germline ends. Germline loops: CDR1 MDHEN, CDR2 SYDVKM. The CDR3 sequence is CASSSQGDYGYTF. The CDR3 bases are TGTGCCAGCAGTTCACAGGGAGACTATGGCTACACCTTC.

This rearrangement joins TRBV21-1 to TRBJ1-6; TRBD1 is taken as the D call from the table, unchecked against the DNA. TRBV21-1 is annotated as a pseudogene. This CDR3 is built from 16 residues. The CDR3 loop reads CASSKAQGRAGPSPHF. CDR3 nucleotide sequence: TGTGCCAGCAGCAAAGCGCAGGGTCGGGCAGGGCCATCCCCCCACTTT.

The V gene is TRBV14, the J gene TRBJ2-7; possible D gene TRBD2, 5 bases. Germline CDR1 and CDR2: SGHDN and FVKESK. Trimming shortened V by 3 bases and J by 2 bases, and 11 bases separated the two germline ends. The CDR3 length is 14 residues. CDR3: CASSQVEGTYEQYF. The CDR3 region has the DNA TGTGCCAGCAGCCAGGTTGAGGGTACCTACGAGCAGTACTTC.

This clone was counted once. This chain connects TRBV13 to TRBJ1-1, with 7 bases identical to TRBD1. Trimming cost V 5 bases and J 0 bases; bases outside gene matches: 3. Germline CDR1 and CDR2: PRHDT and FYEKMQ (reference sequence). The CDR3 is made up of 14 amino acids. This CDR3 is CASSRGQLNTEAFF. In DNA, the CDR3 is TGTGCCAGCAGCCGGGGACAGTTGAACACTGAAGCTTTCTTT.

The rearrangement links TRBV7-2 to TRBJ2-2; D unclear. The CDR3 has 12 amino acids. V lost 4 bases and J 3 bases, leaving 3 bases between the germline ends. Germline V gene lookup returns CDR1 SGHTA and CDR2 FQGNSA. The CDR3 spells CASSSYTGELFF. The CDR3 DNA sequence: TGTGCCAGCAGCTCCTACACCGGGGAGCTGTTTTTT.

The chain links TRBV6-4 to TRBJ1-1; D not certain. The V end lost 3 bases, the J end lost 0 bases, and 5 bases lay between the germline ends. Per germline, CDR1 MRHNA and CDR2 SNTAGT. This CDR3 contains 13 residues. The CDR3, as DNA: TGTGCCAGCAGTGAGGGAGTGAACACTGAAGCTTTCTTT. Its protein product is CASSEGVNTEAFF.

This chain joins TRBV6-1 and TRBJ2-7; no definite D call. The CDR3 spans 13 residues. The germline V gene encodes CDR1 MNHNS and CDR2 SASEGT. Trimming stripped 2 bases from V and 4 bases from J, with 9 bases between. The CDR3 nucleotides are TGTGCCAGCAGTGAACAGAGGTTGTACGAGCAGTACTTC. Translated: CASSEQRLYEQYF.